The entry that follows covers one TCR beta chain sequence. Per the authors' pipeline: Estimation of nucleated cell counts was performed using reference gene primer amplification. Only in-frame clones appear in the TCRdb table, and some are missing; sequencing was by immunoSEQ multiplex PCR. D and trimming come from the DNA, and the V and J calls and clone size come from that table. In the table there are roughly 180,000 clones, 80% to 90% of which are singletons. This sample was included in a study of blood T cell repertoires in COVID-19. Study as a whole: Acute and convalescent COVID-19 samples came from the United States, Italy and Spain.

The clonotype was recovered from a man aged 60 to 69 with acute or convalescent COVID-19. The sample consisted of peripheral blood.

The CDR3 loop reads CASGPGTSSKAFF. CDR3 nucleotide sequence: TGTGCTAGTGGCCCAGGGACTAGCTCAAAGGCTTTCTTT. The rearrangement joins TRBV12-5 to TRBJ1-1; a possible D gene is TRBD1 (5 bases). The CDR3 length is 13 residues. Looked up from germline, CDR1 is LGHNT and CDR2 is FRNRAP. Trimming left V 6 bases short and J 11 bases short, with 19 bases between.